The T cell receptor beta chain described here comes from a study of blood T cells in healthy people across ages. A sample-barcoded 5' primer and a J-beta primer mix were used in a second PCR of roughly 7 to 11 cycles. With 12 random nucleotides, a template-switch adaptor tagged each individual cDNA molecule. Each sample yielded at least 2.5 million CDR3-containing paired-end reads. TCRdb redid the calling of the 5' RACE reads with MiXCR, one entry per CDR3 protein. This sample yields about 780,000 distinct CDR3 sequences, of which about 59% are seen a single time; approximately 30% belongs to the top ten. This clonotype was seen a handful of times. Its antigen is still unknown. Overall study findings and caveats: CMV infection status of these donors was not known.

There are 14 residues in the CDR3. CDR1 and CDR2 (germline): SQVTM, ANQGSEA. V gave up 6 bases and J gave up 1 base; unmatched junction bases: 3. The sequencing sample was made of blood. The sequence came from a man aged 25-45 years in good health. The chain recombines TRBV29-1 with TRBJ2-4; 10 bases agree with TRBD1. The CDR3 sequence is CSVGGQGAKNIQYF. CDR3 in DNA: TGCAGCGTCGGGGGACAGGGGGCCAAAAACATTCAGTACTTC.